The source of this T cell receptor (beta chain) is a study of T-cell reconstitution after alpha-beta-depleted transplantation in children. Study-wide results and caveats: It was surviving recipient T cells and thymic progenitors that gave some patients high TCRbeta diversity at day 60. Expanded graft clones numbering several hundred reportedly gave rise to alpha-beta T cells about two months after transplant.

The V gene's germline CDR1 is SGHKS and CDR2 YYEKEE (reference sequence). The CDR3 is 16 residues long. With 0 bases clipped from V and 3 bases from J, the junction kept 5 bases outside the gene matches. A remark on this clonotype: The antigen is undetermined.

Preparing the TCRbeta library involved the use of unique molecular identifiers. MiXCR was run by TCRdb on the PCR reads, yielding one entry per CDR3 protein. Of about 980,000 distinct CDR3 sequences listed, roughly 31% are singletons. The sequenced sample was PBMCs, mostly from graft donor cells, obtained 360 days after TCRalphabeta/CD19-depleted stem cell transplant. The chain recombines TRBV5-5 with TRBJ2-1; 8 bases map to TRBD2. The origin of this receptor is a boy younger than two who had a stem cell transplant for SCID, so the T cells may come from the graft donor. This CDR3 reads CASSLALSGGYNEQFF. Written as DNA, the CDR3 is TGTGCCAGCAGCTTGGCCCTCAGCGGGGGCTACAATGAGCAGTTCTTC.